This passage covers 11 T cell receptor beta chains from one sample sequenced in a study of OX40 agonist ivuxolimab in advanced cancers. Produced via immunoSEQ multiplex PCR; TCRdb's table is partial and in-frame only. The data show about 73,000 clones, 75% to 90% seen once. Material: CD4+ or CD8+ T cells sorted from blood, obtained in a trial of the OX40 agonist ivuxolimab. The origin of the receptors is an adult with an advanced solid tumor such as melanoma, head and neck, liver or kidney cancer.

This chain uses TRBV6-5 with TRBJ2-1; 10 bases are shared with TRBD1. CDR1 is MNHEY and CDR2 is SVGAGI in the germline V gene. The CDR3 has 14 amino acids. The V gene end was trimmed by 10 bases and the J gene end by 3 bases; junction bases not matched to a gene: 6. CDR3 DNA: TGTGCCACGGGACAGGGGCACATCTACAATGAGCAGTTCTTC. Translating gives CATGQGHIYNEQFF.

This clone has a single count. This chain connects TRBV5-1 to TRBJ2-3, with no clear D. Germline-derived CDR1 and CDR2 are SGHRS and YFSETQ. The CDR3 covers 12 residues. The V end lost 2 bases, the J end lost 8 bases, and 9 bases lay between the germline ends. Here the CDR3 reads CASSLDGSTQYF. CDR3 DNA sequence: TGCGCCAGCAGCTTAGACGGCAGTACGCAGTATTTT.

The rearrangement joins TRBV29-1 to TRBJ2-7; 9 bases are a match to TRBD1. J was trimmed by 3 bases and V by 5 bases; bases with no gene match: 8. CDR1 and CDR2 from the germline V gene are SQVTM and ANQGSEA. This CDR3 is 14 amino acids long. This CDR3 reads CSVLDRGQNYEQYF. For the CDR3, the DNA is TGCAGCGTTCTGGACAGGGGACAGAACTACGAGCAGTACTTC.

The V and J genes are TRBV2 and TRBJ2-3; D remains unclear. Per the germline V gene, CDR1 is SNHLY and CDR2 is FYNNEI. Trimming took off 1 base at V and 5 bases at J, with 16 bases between the two ends. The CDR3 loop spans 16 amino acids. The CDR3 protein is CASSEELIGEQDTQYF. CDR3 DNA: TGTGCCAGCAGTGAAGAACTAATAGGAGAACAAGATACGCAGTATTTT.

V gene TRBV7-9 combines with J gene TRBJ2-1; D is undetermined. The germline CDR1 and CDR2 sequences are SEHNR and FQNEAQ (reference sequence). The CDR3 runs 12 residues. V gave up 3 bases and J gave up 10 bases, with 10 bases separating them. The CDR3 DNA reads TGTGCCAGCAGCTTTGTTGGGCGGGAGCAGTTCTTC. Translation: CASSFVGREQFF. The variable domain in full, with the rest retrieved from reference TRBV7-9 and TRBJ2-1, is DTGVSQNPRHKITKRGQNVTFRCDPISEHNRLYWYRQTLGQGPEFLTYFQNEAQLEKSRLLSDRFSAERPKGSFSTLEIQRTEQGDSAMYLCASSFVGREQFFGPGTRLTVL.

The gene calls are TRBV9 and TRBJ2-7; D tentatively fits TRBD1 or TRBD2 (6 bases each). This CDR3 comprises 15 residues. CDR1 and CDR2 (germline): SGDLS, YYNGEE. Trimming took off 7 bases at V and 3 bases at J, with 20 bases between the two ends. CDR3 DNA: TGTGCCAGCTCCCCGGGGGCAGGGCCAGACTACGAGCAGTACTTC. This encodes CASSPGAGPDYEQYF.

The genes are TRBV27 and TRBJ1-2, with D possibly being TRBD1 (5 bases). The CDR3 runs to 14 residues. V lost 4 bases to trimming and J lost 2 bases, with 11 bases between them. Germline V gene lookup returns CDR1 MNHEY and CDR2 SMNVEV (reference sequence). DNA for the CDR3: TGTGCCAGCAGTTCCCGGGACCGGAACTATGGCTACACCTTC. Translated: CASSSRDRNYGYTF.

This clone was seen once. V is TRBV6-5 and J is TRBJ1-6; possible D gene TRBD1, 6 bases. Germline V lookup: CDR1 MNHEY, CDR2 SVGAGI. Trimming cost V 4 bases and J 3 bases, with 13 bases left between them. The CDR3 has 16 amino acids. DNA for the CDR3: TGTGCCAGCAGTTTCGAGGGGGGGGGCTATAATTCACCCCTCCACTTT. It yields the protein CASSFEGGGYNSPLHF.

This chain joins TRBV6-5 and TRBJ1-1, with TRBD1 as a possible D gene (6 bases). CDR3 size: 15 residues. Per the germline V gene, CDR1 is MNHEY and CDR2 is SVGAGI. The V end lost 0 bases, the J end lost 5 bases, and 13 bases lay between the germline ends. The DNA for the CDR3 is TGTGCCAGCAGTTACTCAGGGACAAGCGAAACTGAAGCTTTCTTT. Its translation: CASSYSGTSETEAFF.

The rearrangement joins TRBV13 to TRBJ2-7; either TRBD1 or TRBD2 may supply D (6 bases each). The CDR3 is made up of 15 amino acids. V was shortened by 1 base and J by 4 bases, with 14 bases between the two germline ends. Germline CDR1 is PRHDT and CDR2 is FYEKMQ (reference sequence). The CDR3 here is CASSLEGGVGYEQYF. The CDR3 DNA reads as TGTGCCAGCAGCTTAGAGGGGGGAGTCGGTTACGAGCAGTACTTC.

In DNA form, the CDR3 reads TGCAGCGCTAGGGACGGCTACAATGAGCAGTTCTTC. Translation gives CSARDGYNEQFF. This rearrangement joins TRBV29-1 to TRBJ2-1, with D perhaps TRBD1 or TRBD2 (5 bases each). The germline V gene encodes CDR1 SQVTM and CDR2 ANQGSEA. With 7 bases removed from V and 3 bases from J, the gap between germline ends came to 10 bases. The CDR3 extends over 12 amino acids.